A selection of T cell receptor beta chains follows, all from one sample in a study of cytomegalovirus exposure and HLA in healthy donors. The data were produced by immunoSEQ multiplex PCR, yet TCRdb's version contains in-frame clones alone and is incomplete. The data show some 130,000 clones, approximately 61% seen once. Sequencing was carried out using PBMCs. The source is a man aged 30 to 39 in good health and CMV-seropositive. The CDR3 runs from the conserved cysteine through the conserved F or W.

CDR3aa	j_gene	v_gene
CASSLYGQRSEAFF	TRBJ1-1	TRBV5-1
CASSVSRGTVNTGELFF	TRBJ2-2	TRBV9
CSVGTGEFTEAFF	TRBJ1-1	TRBV29-1
CASSDSGQGSYEQYF	TRBJ2-7	TRBV5-6
CASSQLQGFTEAFF	TRBJ1-1	TRBV4-1
CASSLRPDTQYF	TRBJ2-3	TRBV7-2
CASSVTSGDNEQFF	TRBJ2-1	TRBV5-1
CASSRPPGEGSGNTEAFF	TRBJ1-1	TRBV4-2
CATSRASGANEKLFF	TRBJ1-4	TRBV15
CASPTGPSYEQYF	TRBJ2-7	TRBV5-1
CASSQVALSRVWYDEQFF	TRBJ2-1	TRBV4-1
CASSSGRQYF	TRBJ2-7	TRBV28
CASSYTGGGSYEQYF	TRBJ2-7	TRBV7-2
CASSPGTGTDSPLHF	TRBJ1-6	TRBV4-3
CAIGRAEETQYF	TRBJ2-5	TRBV10-3
CASSPLSGQGDEQYF	TRBJ2-7	TRBV18
CASSPQTTSLITDTQYF	TRBJ2-3	TRBV27
CAISEPRGSQITDTQYF	TRBJ2-3	TRBV10-3
CASSSDGGGDPQHF	TRBJ1-5	TRBV5-1
CASSLTPRQGLNYGYTF	TRBJ1-2	TRBV27
CASRPGQDQETQYF	TRBJ2-5	TRBV5-1
CASSSGQGARGPQHF	TRBJ1-5	TRBV27
CSVEDLTDQGEQFF	TRBJ2-1	TRBV29-1
CASSLADGYEQYF	TRBJ2-7	TRBV5-1
CASSFAWTSGRDTQYF	TRBJ2-3	TRBV5-1
CASSWGLADSYEQYF	TRBJ2-7	TRBV5-1
CASSLGGLADNEQFF	TRBJ2-1	TRBV11-3
CASILTGGNSPLHF	TRBJ1-6	TRBV6-1
CASSPLAGGPAGELFF	TRBJ2-2	TRBV11-2
CASSQDPPDRRRTDTQYF	TRBJ2-3	TRBV4-3
CASRTGMNTEAFF	TRBJ1-1	TRBV11-2
CASSQDPGEGNTIYF	TRBJ1-3	TRBV4-2
CASSLGTNTDTQYF	TRBJ2-3	TRBV5-1
CASSRTSGSYNEQFF	TRBJ2-1	TRBV5-1
CASRRDGSGTYEQYF	TRBJ2-7	TRBV6-1
CASSPGVSYNSPLHF	TRBJ1-6	TRBV4-1
CASQGRPDYEQYF	TRBJ2-7	TRBV14
CASSENRDMYEQFF	TRBJ2-1	TRBV2
CASSFNFDILTIF	TRBJ2-7	TRBV28
CASSRNRDRDGETQYF	TRBJ2-5	TRBV19
CASGFIDSTYEQYF	TRBJ2-7	TRBV27
CASSIKETQYF	TRBJ2-5	TRBV28
CASTGGAGGSTEAFF	TRBJ1-1	TRBV18